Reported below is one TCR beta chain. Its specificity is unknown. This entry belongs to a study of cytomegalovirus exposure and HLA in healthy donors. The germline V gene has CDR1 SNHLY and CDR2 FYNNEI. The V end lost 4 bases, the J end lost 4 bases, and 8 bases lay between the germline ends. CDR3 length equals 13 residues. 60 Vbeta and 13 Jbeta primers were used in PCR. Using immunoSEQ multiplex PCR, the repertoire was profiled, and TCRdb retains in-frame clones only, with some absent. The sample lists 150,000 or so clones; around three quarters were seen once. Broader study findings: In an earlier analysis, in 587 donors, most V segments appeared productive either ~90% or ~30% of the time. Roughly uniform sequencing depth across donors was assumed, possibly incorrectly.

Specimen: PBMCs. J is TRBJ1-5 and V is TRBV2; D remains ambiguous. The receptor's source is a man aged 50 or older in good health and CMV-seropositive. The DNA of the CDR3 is TGTGCCAGCAGTGCGGCGGCAAATCAGCCCCAGCATTTT. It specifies CASSAAANQPQHF.